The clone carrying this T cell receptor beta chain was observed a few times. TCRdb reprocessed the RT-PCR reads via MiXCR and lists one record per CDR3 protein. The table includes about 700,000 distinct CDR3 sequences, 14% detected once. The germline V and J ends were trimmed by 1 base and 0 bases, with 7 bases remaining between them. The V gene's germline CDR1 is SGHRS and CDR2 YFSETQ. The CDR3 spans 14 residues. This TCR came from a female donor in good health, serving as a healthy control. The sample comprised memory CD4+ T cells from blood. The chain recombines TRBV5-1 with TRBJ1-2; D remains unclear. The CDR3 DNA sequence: TGCGCCAGCAGCTTGCAGCCTACTAACTATGGCTACACCTTC. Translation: CASSLQPTNYGYTF. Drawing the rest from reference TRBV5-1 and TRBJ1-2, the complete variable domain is KAGVTQTPRYLIKTRGQQVTLSCSPISGHRSVSWYQQTPGQGLQFLFEYFSETQRNKGNFPGRFSGRQFSNSRSEMNVSTLELGDSALYLCASSLQPTNYGYTFGSGTRLTVV.